The 17 T cell receptor beta chains listed next were all sequenced from one sample in a study of shared clonotypes between healthy human individuals. Using immunoSEQ multiplex PCR, the repertoire was profiled, and TCRdb retains in-frame clones only, with some absent. The sample has 1.6 million or so clones; approximately 98.5% are singletons. The sample consisted of naive CD4+ T cells sorted from blood. Stated subset: CD45RA+ positively selected. These receptors came from a man aged 30 to 45 in good health.

This chain connects TRBV15 to TRBJ1-4, with D perhaps matching TRBD1 (5 bases). This CDR3 has 16 amino acids. Germline V lookup: CDR1 LNHNV, CDR2 YYDKDF (reference sequence). Trimming removed 2 bases from V and 0 bases from J, with 10 bases in between. In nucleotides, the CDR3 is TGTGCCACCAGCAGAATGGGGACGGCAACTAATGAAAAACTGTTTTTT. This codes for CATSRMGTATNEKLFF.

The chain has TRBV18 and TRBJ1-5, with 10 positions matching TRBD1. The CDR3 is 14 residues long. Germline V gene lookup returns CDR1 KGHSH and CDR2 LQKENI. J lost 4 bases, V lost 7 bases, and 4 bases had no gene match. For the CDR3, the DNA is TGTGCCAGCTGGCGGACAGGGGGAAATCAGCCCCAGCATTTT. Protein sequence: CASWRTGGNQPQHF.

The chain is built from TRBV5-1 and TRBJ2-6; no definite D call. Germline CDR1 is SGHRS and CDR2 is YFSETQ. The CDR3 runs 16 residues. V lost 0 bases to trimming and J lost 0 bases, with 7 bases between them. The DNA of the CDR3 is TGCGCCAGCAGCTTGGCGGCAAACTCTGGGGCCAACGTCCTGACTTTC. Translation: CASSLAANSGANVLTF. The variable domain in full, with the rest retrieved from reference TRBV5-1 and TRBJ2-6, is KAGVTQTPRYLIKTRGQQVTLSCSPISGHRSVSWYQQTPGQGLQFLFEYFSETQRNKGNFPGRFSGRQFSNSRSEMNVSTLELGDSALYLCASSLAANSGANVLTFGAGSRLTVL.

The V and J genes are TRBV18 and TRBJ2-5; tentatively, D is TRBD1 (6 bases). With 0 bases removed from V and 1 base from J, the gap between germline ends came to 15 bases. Germline V gene lookup returns CDR1 KGHSH and CDR2 LQKENI. CDR3 length equals 17 residues. The DNA of the CDR3 is TGTGCCAGCTCACCACCGTTCAACCTACAGGGCCAAGAGACCCAGTACTTC. Residues: CASSPPFNLQGQETQYF.

V and J are TRBV10-3 and TRBJ2-1, with 8 bases identical to TRBD2. Germline CDR1 and CDR2: ENHRY and SYGVKD. The CDR3 is 20 residues long. With V trimmed by 6 bases and J by 2 bases, 21 bases remained unmatched. Here the CDR3 DNA reads TGTGCCATCAGCCCACGGGAGGGGACTAGAGCGGGTCGAGCCTACAATGAGCAGTTCTTC. Translation gives CAISPREGTRAGRAYNEQFF.

In regard to this clone: This sample includes further DNA sequences coding for the same CDR3. V and J are TRBV18 and TRBJ1-1, with 7 bases fitting TRBD1. Germline CDR1 and CDR2: KGHSH and LQKENI. V lost 3 bases and J lost 0; bases outside the gene matches: 1. CDR3 size: 14 residues. The CDR3 here is CASSPQGVNTEAFF. CDR3 sequence (DNA): TGTGCCAGCTCACCTCAGGGGGTGAACACTGAAGCTTTCTTT.

This sequence joins TRBV19 and TRBJ2-1; TRBD2 matches at 7 bases. J was trimmed by 7 bases and V by 6 bases; bases with no gene match: 6. The CDR3 runs 13 residues. CDR1 LNHDA and CDR2 SQIVND come from the germline V gene (reference sequence). The CDR3 loop is CASRALAMNEQFF. The CDR3 region has the DNA TGTGCCAGTAGGGCACTAGCGATGAATGAGCAGTTCTTC.

V is TRBV19 and J is TRBJ1-2; D is possibly TRBD1 (6 bases). The CDR3 is 15 residues long. V lost 6 bases to trimming and J lost 2 bases, with 16 bases between them. Germline V gene data show CDR1 as LNHDA and CDR2 as SQIVND (reference sequence). The CDR3 coding sequence is TGTGCCAGTAGCCGGACAGCCGACAAGAACTATGGCTACACCTTC. Its protein product is CASSRTADKNYGYTF. The full variable domain, completed using reference TRBV19 and TRBJ1-2, is DGGITQSPKYLFRKEGQNVTLSCEQNLNHDAMYWYRQDPGQGLRLIYYSQIVNDFQKGDIAEGYSVSREKKESFPLTVTSAQKNPTAFYLCASSRTADKNYGYTFGSGTRLTVV.

This chain joins TRBV5-8 and TRBJ2-7, with 7 bases identical to TRBD1. V shed 4 bases, J shed 9 bases, and the junction held 16 bases outside the gene matches. This CDR3 contains 15 residues. Germline assignment: CDR1 SGHTS and CDR2 YDEGEE. In nucleotides, the CDR3 is TGTGCCAGCAGCACGGGACAGCCAGGTCCTACGAGGCAGTACTTC. Protein: CASSTGQPGPTRQYF.

This chain uses TRBV5-1 with TRBJ2-3; 12 positions agree with TRBD2. Unmatched junction bases numbered 7, after V lost 0 bases and J lost 5 bases. Germline CDR1 reads SGHRS; CDR2 reads YFSETQ. The CDR3 consists of 17 residues. CDR3: CASSLGPTSGRGDTQYF. The CDR3 coding sequence is TGCGCCAGCAGCTTGGGCCCGACTAGCGGGAGAGGAGATACGCAGTATTTT.

This clone was counted once. The chain links TRBV29-1 to TRBJ2-2; D may correspond to TRBD1 or TRBD2 (5 bases each). The germline V gene encodes CDR1 SQVTM and CDR2 ANQGSEA. This CDR3 is 14 amino acids long. V gave up 7 bases and J gave up 7 bases, with 19 bases separating them. This CDR3 reads CSAAPTGAGGELFF. DNA for the CDR3: TGCAGCGCCGCCCCAACCGGGGCGGGCGGGGAGCTGTTTTTT.

The chain is built from TRBV9 and TRBJ2-1, with D possibly TRBD2 on 6 matching bases. V dropped 0 bases and J dropped 8 bases, with 15 bases sitting between them. This CDR3 comprises 15 residues. Germline CDR1 reads SGDLS; CDR2 reads YYNGEE. Written as DNA, the CDR3 is TGTGCCAGCAGCGTAGCAGCGACGGGACTCCATGAGCAGTTCTTC. Its protein product is CASSVAATGLHEQFF.

The DNA for the CDR3 is TGTGCCAGCAGTCCCACTCGGGGGGGGCCAGGACAGCCCCAGCATTTT. Its protein is CASSPTRGGPGQPQHF. J is TRBJ1-5 and V is TRBV27; D perhaps matches TRBD1 (6 bases). CDR3 size: 16 residues. Trimming left V 5 bases short and J 7 bases short, with 21 bases between. Germline CDR1 is MNHEY and CDR2 is SMNVEV (reference sequence).

The chain employs TRBV29-1 and TRBJ1-2, with TRBD1 identical over 9 bases. The CDR3 totals 12 residues. Trimming at V came to 4 bases and at J to 8 bases, leaving 5 bases not matched to a gene. Germline CDR1 is SQVTM and CDR2 is ANQGSEA. CDR3 sequence: CSVGTGVWGYTF. The CDR3 DNA reads TGCAGCGTTGGGACAGGGGTCTGGGGCTACACCTTC.

The chain couples TRBV6-5 to TRBJ2-2, with D possibly being TRBD1 or TRBD2 (5 bases each). CDR1 and CDR2 (germline): MNHEY, SVGAGI. The V and J ends lost 5 bases and 7 bases respectively, with 14 bases between them. This CDR3 is 14 amino acids long. CDR3 region: CASSNPGRNGELFF. The CDR3 coding sequence is TGTGCCAGCAGTAATCCGGGGCGAAACGGGGAGCTGTTTTTT.

This clone showed up just once. The J gene is TRBJ2-3, the V gene TRBV14; D gene ambiguous. Per the germline V gene, CDR1 is SGHDN and CDR2 is FVKESK. The germline V and J ends were trimmed by 0 bases and 1 base, with 11 bases remaining between them. The CDR3 has 16 residues. CDR3 region: CASSQDPGSGTDTQYF. CDR3 in DNA: TGTGCCAGCAGCCAAGATCCCGGCTCTGGCACAGATACGCAGTATTTT. The entire variable domain, with the rest obtained from reference TRBV14 and TRBJ2-3, is as follows: EAGVTQFPSHSVIEKGQTVTLRCDPISGHDNLYWYRRVMGKEIKFLLHFVKESKQDESGMPNNRFLAERTGGTYSTLKVQPAELEDSGVYFCASSQDPGSGTDTQYFGPGTRLTVL.

This chain uses TRBV5-6 with TRBJ2-1, with TRBD2 identical over 8 bases. V shed 4 bases, J shed 2 bases, and the junction held 5 bases outside the gene matches. This CDR3 spans 15 amino acids. Per the germline V gene, CDR1 is SGHDT and CDR2 is YYEEEE. The CDR3 nucleotides read TGTGCCAGCAGCCTTGGACTAGCAGCCTACAATGAGCAGTTCTTC. Translation gives CASSLGLAAYNEQFF.